The 9 T cell receptor beta chains reported below all come from one sample, sequenced in a study of neurological immune-mediated disorders. TCRdb used MiXCR to reprocess the 5' RACE reads, holding one entry per CDR3 protein. The table includes 60,000 or so distinct CDR3 sequences, around 3.4% detected once. Sample: PBMCs. Every receptor here comes from a woman aged 60-75 years with multiple sclerosis.

At least ten counts were recorded for this clonotype. The genes are TRBV5-1 and TRBJ1-4; D is unclear. V lost 0 bases, J lost 8 bases, and 14 bases lay in between. Germline CDR1 is SGHRS and CDR2 is YFSETQ. The CDR3 totals 15 residues. CDR3 in DNA: TGCGCCAGCAGCTTGGGCGGGGTCCTCGACGAAAAACTGTTTTTT. Translation: CASSLGGVLDEKLFF.

As regards this clonotype: A much larger clone is a single base away; this may be a read error. The chain couples TRBV12-3 or TRBV12-4 to TRBJ1-6; D is unclear. The CDR3 has 13 residues. CDR3 sequence (DNA): TGTGCCAGCAGGATGAAGAATAATTCACCCCTCAACTTT. Translation: CASRMKNNSPLNF.

This chain connects TRBV11-2 to TRBJ1-1; D might be TRBD1 (6 bases). The CDR3 sequence is 13 residues long. The germline V gene has CDR1 SGHAT and CDR2 FQNNGV. Trimming pared 3 bases from V and 6 bases from J, leaving 11 bases between. CDR3 loop: CASSFVGGAEAFF. Here the CDR3 DNA reads TGTGCCAGCAGCTTCGTCGGGGGCGCTGAAGCTTTCTTT.

This clonotype was detected ten times or more. The rearrangement joins TRBV29-1 to TRBJ2-7; a possible D gene is TRBD2 (5 bases). Germline-derived CDR1 and CDR2 are SQVTM and ANQGSEA. There are 12 residues in the CDR3. Deletions cut 7 bases from V and 2 bases from J, with 12 bases between. The CDR3 DNA follows: TGCAGCGCGAGACGGGAAACCTACGAGCAGTACTTC. Its translation is CSARRETYEQYF.

This clonotype was recorded many times. The V and J genes are TRBV7-2 and TRBJ1-1, with 8 bases matching TRBD1. V gave up 7 bases and J gave up 6 bases; unmatched junction bases: 4. Germline CDR1 and CDR2: SGHTA and FQGNSA. The CDR3 extends over 12 amino acids. The CDR3 DNA reads as TGTGCCAGCAACAGGGGGTGGGCTGAAGCTTTCTTT. Protein product: CASNRGWAEAFF.

This clonotype was seen at least ten times. The chain combines TRBV7-8 with TRBJ1-1, with TRBD1 matching 10 bases. Germline CDR1 SGHVS, CDR2 FQNEAQ. The junction had 12 bases not matched to a gene; V was cut back by 3 bases and J by 5 bases. CDR3 size: 17 residues. The CDR3 sequence is CASSLGGSRDRGTEAFF. The CDR3 DNA sequence: TGTGCCAGCAGCTTGGGGGGCTCCCGGGACAGGGGAACTGAAGCTTTCTTT.

This clonotype was detected ten times or more. CDR3 nucleotide sequence: TGCAGTGCCCCAGGGACGGCTAACTATGGCTACACCTTC. Translation: CSAPGTANYGYTF. This chain uses TRBV20-1 with TRBJ1-2, with D possibly TRBD1 on 5 matching bases. Germline CDR1 is DFQATT and CDR2 is SNEGSKA (reference sequence). CDR3 length equals 13 residues. Trimming pared 6 bases from V and 0 bases from J, leaving 11 bases between.

V is TRBV20-1 and J is TRBJ2-1; D unclear. The V gene lost 5 bases and the J gene lost 2 bases, with 13 bases spanning the gap. The CDR3 is 14 residues long. Germline CDR1 is DFQATT and CDR2 is SNEGSKA (reference sequence). The CDR3 DNA sequence: TGCAGTGCTCTACCCCTCGGCCCCTACAATGAGCAGTTCTTC. Translated, it gives CSALPLGPYNEQFF.

This clonotype was counted ten times or more. V is TRBV4-1 and J is TRBJ1-2; D ambiguous. The CDR3 contains 16 residues. The germline CDR1 and CDR2 sequences are MGHRA and YSYEKL. Deletions cut 3 bases from V and 8 bases from J, with 22 bases between. The CDR3 loop reads CASSQIAGSEATGYTF. CDR3 coding DNA: TGCGCCAGCAGCCAGATAGCGGGGAGTGAGGCGACGGGCTACACCTTC.